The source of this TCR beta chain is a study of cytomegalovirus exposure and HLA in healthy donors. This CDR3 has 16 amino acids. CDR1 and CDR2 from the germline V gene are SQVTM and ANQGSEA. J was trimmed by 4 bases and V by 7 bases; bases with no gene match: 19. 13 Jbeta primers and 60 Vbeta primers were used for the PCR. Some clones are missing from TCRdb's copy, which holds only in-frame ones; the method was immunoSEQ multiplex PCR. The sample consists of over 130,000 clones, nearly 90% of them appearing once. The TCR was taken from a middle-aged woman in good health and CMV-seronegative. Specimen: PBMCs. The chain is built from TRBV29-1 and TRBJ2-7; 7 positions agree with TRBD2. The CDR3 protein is CSATGSIMAGEYEQYF. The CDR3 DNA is TGCAGCGCCACGGGCTCCATAATGGCGGGAGAGTACGAGCAGTACTTC.